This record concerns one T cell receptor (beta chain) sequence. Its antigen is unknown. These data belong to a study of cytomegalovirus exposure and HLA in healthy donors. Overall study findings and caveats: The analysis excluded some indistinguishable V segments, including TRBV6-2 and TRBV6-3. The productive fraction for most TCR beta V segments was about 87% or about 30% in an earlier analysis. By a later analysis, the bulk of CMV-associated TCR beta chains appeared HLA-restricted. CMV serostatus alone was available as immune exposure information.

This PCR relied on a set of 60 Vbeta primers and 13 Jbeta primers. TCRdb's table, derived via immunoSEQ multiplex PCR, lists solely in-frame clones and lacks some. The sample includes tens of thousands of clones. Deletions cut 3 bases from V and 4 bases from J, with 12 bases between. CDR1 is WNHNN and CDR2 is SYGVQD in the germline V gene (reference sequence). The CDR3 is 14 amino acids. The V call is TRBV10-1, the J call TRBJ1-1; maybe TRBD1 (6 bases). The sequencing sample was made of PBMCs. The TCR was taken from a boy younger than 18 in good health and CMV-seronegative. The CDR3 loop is CASSEPGDGTEAFF. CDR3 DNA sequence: TGCGCCAGCAGTGAACCAGGGGATGGCACTGAAGCTTTCTTT.